The T cell receptor beta chain under discussion was sequenced for a study of coeliac disease. General study findings and limits: Only 1 of 6 controls, but about 55% of the 18 coeliac samples, showed published gliadin-specific TRB sequences.

The germline CDR1 and CDR2 sequences are KGHSH and LQKENI. This CDR3 has 14 amino acids. The junction had 4 bases not matched to a gene; V was cut back by 4 bases and J by 7 bases. Sequencing used immunoSEQ multiplex PCR; TCRdb keeps in-frame clones, though not all of them. The sample has approximately 3,000 clones, roughly 60% seen once. In the case of this clone: Antigen: not known.

This sequence joins TRBV18 and TRBJ1-6, with 7 bases matching TRBD1. Sample: lymphocytes from the gut lamina propria. The receptor was isolated from a woman in her 50s without celiac disease. This chain's CDR3 is CASSLRDRNSPLHF. CDR3 nucleotide sequence: TGTGCCAGCTCACTCCGGGACAGAAATTCACCCCTCCACTTT.